This paragraph covers one TCR beta chain sequence. As yet, its antigen is unknown. The record originates from a study of shared clonotypes between healthy human individuals. Study context: Those who served as donors were a couple of women and three men between the ages of 18 and 49. There were three CD4 naive, three CD4 memory, two CD8 naive and one CD8 memory plates per donor. Study-wide findings and caveats: Generation of non-shared clonotypes was less probable than generation of clonotypes shared by all four donors. A limitation of the genetic and exposure-history diversity represented arose from few donors.

Clones were read by immunoSEQ multiplex PCR, and TCRdb kept only the in-frame ones, dropping some. This sample has 300,000 to 400,000 clones, with around 86% found just once. Germline values: CDR1 SGHRS, CDR2 YFSETQ. V lost 1 base, J lost 4 bases, and 12 bases lay in between. This CDR3 spans 14 amino acids. The sample comprised memory CD8+ T cells sorted from blood. Regarding subset: CD45RO+ cells pooled with CCR7-negative TemRA cells. The chain links TRBV5-1 to TRBJ2-7; no clear D gene. This TCR was sampled from a man between 18 and 35 years old in good health. CDR3 region: CASSLPTTPYEQYF. CDR3 DNA: TGCGCCAGCAGCTTGCCCACCACCCCTTACGAGCAGTACTTC.